This T cell receptor (beta chain) comes out of a study of blood T cell repertoires in COVID-19. On the study more broadly: Sources were T cells, B-cell-depleted T cells, or PBMCs; the material itself was cDNA or gDNA.

The table came from immunoSEQ multiplex PCR; TCRdb's copy has only in-frame clones and leaves some out. The sample has about 340,000 clones, about 86% seen once; the top ten hold about 4.2%. The CDR3 loop spans 15 amino acids. CDR1 is SGHRS and CDR2 is YFSETQ in the germline V gene. V was trimmed by 1 base and J by 10 bases, leaving 20 bases between them. Cohort placement rested on clinical history that participants reported themselves. The clonotype comes from a woman between 35 and 50 years old with acute COVID-19. Sequenced material: PBMCs or T cells enriched from blood (not recorded which). The chain recombines TRBV5-1 with TRBJ1-2; D gene unclear. As DNA, the CDR3 is TGCGCCAGCAGCTTGCTTGAATCATCGGGTAATAACTACACCTTC. Protein sequence: CASSLLESSGNNYTF.